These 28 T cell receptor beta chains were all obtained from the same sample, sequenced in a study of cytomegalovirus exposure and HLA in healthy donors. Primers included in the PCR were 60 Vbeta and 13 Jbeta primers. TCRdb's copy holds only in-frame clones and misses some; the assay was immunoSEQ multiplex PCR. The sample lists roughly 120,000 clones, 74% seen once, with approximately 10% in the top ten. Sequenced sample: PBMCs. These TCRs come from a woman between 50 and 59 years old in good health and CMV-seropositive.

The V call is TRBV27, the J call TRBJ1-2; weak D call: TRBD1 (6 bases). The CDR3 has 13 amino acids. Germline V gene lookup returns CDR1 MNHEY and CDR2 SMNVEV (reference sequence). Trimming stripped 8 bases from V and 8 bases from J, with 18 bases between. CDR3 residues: CASRKGGMLGYTF. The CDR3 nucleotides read TGTGCCAGCCGGAAGGGGGGGATGTTAGGCTACACCTTC.

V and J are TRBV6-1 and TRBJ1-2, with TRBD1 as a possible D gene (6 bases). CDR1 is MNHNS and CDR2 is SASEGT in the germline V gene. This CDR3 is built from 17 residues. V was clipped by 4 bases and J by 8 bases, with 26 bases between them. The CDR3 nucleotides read TGTGCCAGCAGTGTTGGGGTGGGGGCGCCTCCCTATCGAGGCTACACCTTC. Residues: CASSVGVGAPPYRGYTF.

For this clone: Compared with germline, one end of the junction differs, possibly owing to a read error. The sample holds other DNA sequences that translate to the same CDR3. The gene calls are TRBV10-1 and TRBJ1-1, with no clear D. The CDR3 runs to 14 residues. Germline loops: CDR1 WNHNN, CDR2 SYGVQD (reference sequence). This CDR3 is CASSERAMNTEAFF. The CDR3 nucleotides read TGCGCCAGCAGTGAGAGAGCGATGAACACTGAGGCTTTCTTT.

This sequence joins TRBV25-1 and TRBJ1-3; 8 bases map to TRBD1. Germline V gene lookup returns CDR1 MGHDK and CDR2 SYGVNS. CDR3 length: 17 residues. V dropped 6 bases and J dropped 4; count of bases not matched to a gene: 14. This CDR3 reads CASSHHRNRGYGNTIYF. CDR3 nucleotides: TGTGCCAGCAGCCATCACAGGAACAGGGGGTACGGAAACACCATATATTTT.

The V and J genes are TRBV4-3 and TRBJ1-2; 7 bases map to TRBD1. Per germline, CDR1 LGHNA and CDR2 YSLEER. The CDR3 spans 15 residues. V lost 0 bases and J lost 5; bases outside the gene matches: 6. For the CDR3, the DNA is TGCGCCAGCAGCCAAGATACAGGGGCGGCGTATGGCTACACCTTC. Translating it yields CASSQDTGAAYGYTF.

CDR3 protein: CASSFSDTNTEAFF. The CDR3 DNA reads TGTGCCAGCAGTTTCTCGGACACGAACACTGAAGCTTTCTTT. The chain uses TRBV7-2 and TRBJ1-1; D possibly corresponds to TRBD1 (5 bases). This CDR3 is built from 14 residues. Germline CDR1 reads SGHTA; CDR2 reads FQGNSA. Trimming pared 6 bases from V and 1 base from J, leaving 12 bases between.

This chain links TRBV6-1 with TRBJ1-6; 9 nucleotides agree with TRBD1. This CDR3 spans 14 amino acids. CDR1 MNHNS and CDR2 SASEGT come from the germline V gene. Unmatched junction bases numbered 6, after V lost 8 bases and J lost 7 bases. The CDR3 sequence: CASGLTGGNSPLHF. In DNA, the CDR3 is TGTGCCAGCGGATTGACAGGGGGAAATTCACCCCTCCACTTT.

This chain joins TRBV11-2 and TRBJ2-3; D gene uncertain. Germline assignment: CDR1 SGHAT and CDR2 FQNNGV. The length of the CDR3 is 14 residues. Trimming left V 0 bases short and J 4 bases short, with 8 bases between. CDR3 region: CASSLDPIPDTQYF. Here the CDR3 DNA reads TGTGCCAGCAGCTTAGATCCTATTCCAGATACGCAGTATTTT.

The CDR3 spells CASTQSVRSEAFF. The CDR3 DNA reads TGTGCCAGTACCCAGTCAGTTCGTTCTGAAGCTTTCTTT. The V gene is TRBV19, the J gene TRBJ1-1; D gene uncertain. The CDR3 has 13 amino acids. Per the germline V gene, CDR1 is LNHDA and CDR2 is SQIVND (reference sequence). Trimming pared 7 bases from V and 6 bases from J, leaving 15 bases between.

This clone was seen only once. The CDR3 region is CSVWTGDDYEQYF. In nucleotides, the CDR3 is TGCAGCGTGTGGACAGGGGACGACTACGAGCAGTACTTC. V is TRBV29-1 and J is TRBJ2-7; 9 bases are a match to TRBD1. Germline V gene data show CDR1 as SQVTM and CDR2 as ANQGSEA. The CDR3 extends over 13 amino acids. The V segment lost 6 bases and the J segment 3 bases; nucleotides outside the gene matches: 6.

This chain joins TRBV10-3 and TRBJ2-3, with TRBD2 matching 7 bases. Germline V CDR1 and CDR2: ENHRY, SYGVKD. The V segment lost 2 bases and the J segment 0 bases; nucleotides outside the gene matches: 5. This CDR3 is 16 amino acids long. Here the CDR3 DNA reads TGTGCCATCAGTGAGGAGGATAGCGGGAGCACAGATACGCAGTATTTT. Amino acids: CAISEEDSGSTDTQYF.

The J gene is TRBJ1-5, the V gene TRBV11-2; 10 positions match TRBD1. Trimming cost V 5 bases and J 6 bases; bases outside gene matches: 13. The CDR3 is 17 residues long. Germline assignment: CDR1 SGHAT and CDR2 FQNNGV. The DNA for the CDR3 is TGTGCCAGCAGCGCAGGGTCTTGGACAGGGGGTGGTCAGCCCCAGCATTTT. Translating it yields CASSAGSWTGGGQPQHF.

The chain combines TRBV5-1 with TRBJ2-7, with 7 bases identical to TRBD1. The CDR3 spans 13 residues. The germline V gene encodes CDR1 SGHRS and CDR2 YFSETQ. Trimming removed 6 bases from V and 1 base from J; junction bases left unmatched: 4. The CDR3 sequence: CASTPGQSYEQYF. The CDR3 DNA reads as TGCGCCAGCACCCCGGGACAGTCCTACGAGCAGTACTTC.

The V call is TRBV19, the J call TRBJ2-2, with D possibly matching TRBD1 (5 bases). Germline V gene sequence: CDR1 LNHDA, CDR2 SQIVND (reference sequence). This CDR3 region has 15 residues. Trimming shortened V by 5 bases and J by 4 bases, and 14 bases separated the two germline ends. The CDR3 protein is CASSPSGPLTGELFF. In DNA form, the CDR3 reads TGTGCCAGTAGTCCGTCAGGGCCACTCACCGGGGAGCTGTTTTTT.

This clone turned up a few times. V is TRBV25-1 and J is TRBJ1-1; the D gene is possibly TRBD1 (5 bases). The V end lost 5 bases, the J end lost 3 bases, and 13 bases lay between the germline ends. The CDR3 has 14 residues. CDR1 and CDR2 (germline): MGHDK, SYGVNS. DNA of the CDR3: TGTGCCAGCAGTAACGCAGGGAGGGACACTGAAGCTTTCTTT. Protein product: CASSNAGRDTEAFF.

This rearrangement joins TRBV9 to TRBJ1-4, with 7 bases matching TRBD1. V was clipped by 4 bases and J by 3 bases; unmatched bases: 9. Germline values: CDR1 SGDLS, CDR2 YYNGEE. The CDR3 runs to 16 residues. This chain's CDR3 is CASSFRQGEANEKLFF. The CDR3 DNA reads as TGTGCCAGCAGCTTTCGACAGGGAGAGGCTAATGAAAAACTGTTTTTT.

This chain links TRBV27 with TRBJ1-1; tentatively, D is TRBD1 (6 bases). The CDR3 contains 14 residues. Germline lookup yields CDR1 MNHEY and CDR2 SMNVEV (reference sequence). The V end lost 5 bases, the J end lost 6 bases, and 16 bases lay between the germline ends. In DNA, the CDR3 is TGTGCCAGCAGTCCTCGACAGGCCGCCGCTGAAGCTTTCTTT. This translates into CASSPRQAAAEAFF.

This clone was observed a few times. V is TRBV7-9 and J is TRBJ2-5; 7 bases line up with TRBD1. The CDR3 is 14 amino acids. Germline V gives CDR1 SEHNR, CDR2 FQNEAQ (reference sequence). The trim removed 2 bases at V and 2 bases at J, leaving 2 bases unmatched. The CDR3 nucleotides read TGTGCCAGCAGCTTATCGGACAGGCAAGAGACCCAGTACTTC. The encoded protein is CASSLSDRQETQYF.

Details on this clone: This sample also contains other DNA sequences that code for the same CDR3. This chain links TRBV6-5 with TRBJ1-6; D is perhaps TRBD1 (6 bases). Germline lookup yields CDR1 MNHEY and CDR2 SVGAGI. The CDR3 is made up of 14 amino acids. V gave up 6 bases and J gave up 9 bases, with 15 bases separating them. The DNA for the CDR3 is TGTGCCAGCAGCCAGGCGGGGGGCGTTTCACCCCTCCACTTT. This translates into CASSQAGGVSPLHF.

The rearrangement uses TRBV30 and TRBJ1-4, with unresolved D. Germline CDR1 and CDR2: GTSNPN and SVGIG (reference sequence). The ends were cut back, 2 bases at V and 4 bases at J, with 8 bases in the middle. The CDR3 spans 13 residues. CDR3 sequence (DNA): TGTGCCTGGAGTCGCAGTTATAATGAAAAACTGTTTTTT. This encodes CAWSRSYNEKLFF.

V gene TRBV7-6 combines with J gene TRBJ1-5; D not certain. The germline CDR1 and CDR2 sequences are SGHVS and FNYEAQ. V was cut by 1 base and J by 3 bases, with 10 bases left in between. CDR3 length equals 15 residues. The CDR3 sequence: CASSLEAGHNQPQHF. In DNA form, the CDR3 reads TGTGCCAGCAGCTTAGAAGCGGGCCACAATCAGCCCCAGCATTTT. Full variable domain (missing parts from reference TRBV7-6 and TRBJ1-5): GAGVSQSPRYKVTKRGQDVALRCDPISGHVSLYWYRQALGQGPEFLTYFNYEAQQDKSGLPNDRFSAERPEGSISTLTIQRTEQRDSAMYRCASSLEAGHNQPQHFGDGTRLSIL.

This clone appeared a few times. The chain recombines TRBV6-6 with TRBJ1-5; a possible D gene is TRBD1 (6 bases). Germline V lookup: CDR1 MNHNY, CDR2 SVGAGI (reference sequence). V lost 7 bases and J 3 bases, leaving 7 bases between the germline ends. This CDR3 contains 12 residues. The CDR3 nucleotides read TGTGCCAGCACAGGGGCCAATCAGCCCCAGCATTTT. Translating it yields CASTGANQPQHF.

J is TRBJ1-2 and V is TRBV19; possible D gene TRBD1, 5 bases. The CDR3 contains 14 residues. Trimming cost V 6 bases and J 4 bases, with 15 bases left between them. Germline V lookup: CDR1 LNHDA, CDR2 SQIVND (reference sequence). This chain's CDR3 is CASREQGDPYGYTF. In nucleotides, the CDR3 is TGTGCCAGTAGGGAGCAGGGTGATCCCTATGGCTACACCTTC. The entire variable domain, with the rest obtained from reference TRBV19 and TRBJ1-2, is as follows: DGGITQSPKYLFRKEGQNVTLSCEQNLNHDAMYWYRQDPGQGLRLIYYSQIVNDFQKGDIAEGYSVSREKKESFPLTVTSAQKNPTAFYLCASREQGDPYGYTFGSGTRLTVV.

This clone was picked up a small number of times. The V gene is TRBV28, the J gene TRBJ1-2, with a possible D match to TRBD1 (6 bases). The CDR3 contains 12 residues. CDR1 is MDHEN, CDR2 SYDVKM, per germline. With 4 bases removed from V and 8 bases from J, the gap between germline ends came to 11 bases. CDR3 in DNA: TGTGCCAGCAGTTCTAACAGGGTAGGCTACACCTTC. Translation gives CASSSNRVGYTF.

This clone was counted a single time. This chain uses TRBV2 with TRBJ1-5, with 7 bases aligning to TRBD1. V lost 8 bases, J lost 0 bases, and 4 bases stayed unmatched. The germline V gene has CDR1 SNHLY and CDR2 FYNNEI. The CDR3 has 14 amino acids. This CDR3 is CASSGQHSNQPQHF. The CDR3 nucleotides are TGTGCCAGCTCGGGACAGCATAGCAATCAGCCCCAGCATTTT.

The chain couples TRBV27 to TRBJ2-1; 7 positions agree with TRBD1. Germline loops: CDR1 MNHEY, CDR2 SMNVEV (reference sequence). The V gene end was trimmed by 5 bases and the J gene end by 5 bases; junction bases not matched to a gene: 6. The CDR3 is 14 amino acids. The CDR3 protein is CASSALGTDNEQFF. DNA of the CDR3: TGTGCCAGCAGTGCGTTAGGGACAGACAATGAGCAGTTCTTC.

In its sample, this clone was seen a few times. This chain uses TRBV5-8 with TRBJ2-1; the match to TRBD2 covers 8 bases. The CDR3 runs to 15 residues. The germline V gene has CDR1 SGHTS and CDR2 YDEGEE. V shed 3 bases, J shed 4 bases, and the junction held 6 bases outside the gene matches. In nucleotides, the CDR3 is TGTGCCAGCAGCTCACTAGGCGGGAGGTACAATGAGCAGTTCTTC. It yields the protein CASSSLGGRYNEQFF.

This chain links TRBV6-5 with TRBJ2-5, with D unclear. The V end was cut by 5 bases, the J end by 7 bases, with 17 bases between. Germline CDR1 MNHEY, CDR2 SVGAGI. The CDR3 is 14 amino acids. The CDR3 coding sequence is TGTGCCAGCAGTGTTAGTCTGTCTTTCGGGACCCAGTACTTC. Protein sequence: CASSVSLSFGTQYF.